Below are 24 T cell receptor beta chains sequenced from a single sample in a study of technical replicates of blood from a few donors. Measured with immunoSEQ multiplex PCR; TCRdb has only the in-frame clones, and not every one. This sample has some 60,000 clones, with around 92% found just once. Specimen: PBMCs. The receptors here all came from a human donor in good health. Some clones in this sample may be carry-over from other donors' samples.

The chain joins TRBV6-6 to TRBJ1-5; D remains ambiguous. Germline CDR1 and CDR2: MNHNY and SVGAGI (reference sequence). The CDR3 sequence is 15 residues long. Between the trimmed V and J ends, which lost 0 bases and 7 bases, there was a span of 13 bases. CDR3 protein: CASSYSAGTGQPQHF. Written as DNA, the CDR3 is TGTGCCAGCAGTTACTCTGCAGGAACGGGGCAGCCCCAGCATTTT.

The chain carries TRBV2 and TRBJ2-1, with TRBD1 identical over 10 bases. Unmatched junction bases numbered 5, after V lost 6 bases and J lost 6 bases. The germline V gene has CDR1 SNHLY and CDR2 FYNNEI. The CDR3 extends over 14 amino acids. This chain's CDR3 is CASRTGTGVNEQFF. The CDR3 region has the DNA TGTGCCAGCAGGACCGGGACAGGGGTCAATGAGCAGTTCTTC.

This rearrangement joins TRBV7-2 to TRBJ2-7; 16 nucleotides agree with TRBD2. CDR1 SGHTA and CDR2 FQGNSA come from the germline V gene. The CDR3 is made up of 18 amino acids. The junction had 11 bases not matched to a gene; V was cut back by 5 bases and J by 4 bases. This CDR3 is CASSPRPPGLAGGYEQYF. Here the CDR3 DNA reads TGTGCCAGCAGCCCTCGACCCCCGGGACTAGCGGGGGGGTACGAGCAGTACTTC.

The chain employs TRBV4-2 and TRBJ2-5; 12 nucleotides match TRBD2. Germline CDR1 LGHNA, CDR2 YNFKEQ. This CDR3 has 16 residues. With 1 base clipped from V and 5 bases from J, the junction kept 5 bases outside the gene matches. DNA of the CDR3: TGTGCCAGCAGCCAAGTTCTAGCGGGAGGGTGGGAGACCCAGTACTTC. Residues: CASSQVLAGGWETQYF.

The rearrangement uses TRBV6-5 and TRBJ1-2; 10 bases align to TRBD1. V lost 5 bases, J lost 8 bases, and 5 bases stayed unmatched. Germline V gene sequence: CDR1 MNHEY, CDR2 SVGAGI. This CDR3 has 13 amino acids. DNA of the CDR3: TGTGCCAGCAGTCCGCGACAGGGGGCGGGCTACACCTTC. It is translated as CASSPRQGAGYTF.

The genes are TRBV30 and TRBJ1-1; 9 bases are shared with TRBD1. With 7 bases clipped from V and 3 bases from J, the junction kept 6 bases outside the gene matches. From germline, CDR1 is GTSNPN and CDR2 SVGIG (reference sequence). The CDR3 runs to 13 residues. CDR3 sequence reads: CALQGARDTEAFF. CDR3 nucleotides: TGTGCCTTACAGGGGGCGCGGGACACTGAAGCTTTCTTT.

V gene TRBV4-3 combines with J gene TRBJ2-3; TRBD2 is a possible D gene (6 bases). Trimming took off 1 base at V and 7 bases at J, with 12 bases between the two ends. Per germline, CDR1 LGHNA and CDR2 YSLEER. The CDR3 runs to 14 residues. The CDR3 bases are TGCGCCAGCAGCCAAGCCCGACTAGGGTATACGCAGTATTTT. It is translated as CASSQARLGYTQYF.

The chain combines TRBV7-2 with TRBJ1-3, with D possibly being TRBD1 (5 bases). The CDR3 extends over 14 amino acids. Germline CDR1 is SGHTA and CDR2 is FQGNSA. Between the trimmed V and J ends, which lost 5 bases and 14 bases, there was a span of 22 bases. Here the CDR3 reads CASSPYPGDRALYF. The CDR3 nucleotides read TGTGCCAGCAGCCCTTACCCGGGGGACCGGGCTTTATATTTT.

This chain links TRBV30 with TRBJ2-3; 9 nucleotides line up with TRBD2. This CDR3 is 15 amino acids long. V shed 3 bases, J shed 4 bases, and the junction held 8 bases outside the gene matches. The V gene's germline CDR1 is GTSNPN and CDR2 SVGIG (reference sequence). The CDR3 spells CAWSGIAGAPDTQYF. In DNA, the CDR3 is TGTGCCTGGAGCGGAATAGCGGGAGCCCCAGATACGCAGTATTTT.

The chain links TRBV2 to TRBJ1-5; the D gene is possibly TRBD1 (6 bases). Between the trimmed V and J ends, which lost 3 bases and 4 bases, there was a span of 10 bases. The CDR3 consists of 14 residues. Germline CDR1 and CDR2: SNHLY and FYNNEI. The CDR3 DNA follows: TGTGCCAGCAGTGATACAGGGCTGAATCAGCCCCAGCATTTT. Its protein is CASSDTGLNQPQHF.

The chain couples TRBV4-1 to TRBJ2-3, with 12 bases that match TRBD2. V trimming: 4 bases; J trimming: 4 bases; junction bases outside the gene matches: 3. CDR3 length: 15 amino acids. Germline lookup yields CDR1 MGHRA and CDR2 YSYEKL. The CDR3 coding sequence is TGCGCCAGCAGCCGCACTAGCGGGGGGCCAGATACGCAGTATTTT. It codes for CASSRTSGGPDTQYF.

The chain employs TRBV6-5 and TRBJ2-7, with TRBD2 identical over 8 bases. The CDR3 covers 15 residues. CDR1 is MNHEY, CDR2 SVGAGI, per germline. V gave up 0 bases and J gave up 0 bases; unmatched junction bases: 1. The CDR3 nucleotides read TGTGCCAGCAGTTACTCGGGGACTAGCTCCTACGAGCAGTACTTC. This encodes CASSYSGTSSYEQYF.

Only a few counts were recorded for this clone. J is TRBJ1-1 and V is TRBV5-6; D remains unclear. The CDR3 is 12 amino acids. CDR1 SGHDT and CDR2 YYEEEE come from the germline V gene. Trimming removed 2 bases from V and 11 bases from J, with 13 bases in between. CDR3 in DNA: TGTGCCAGCAGCTTAAAACAACGCCCGGCTTTCTTT. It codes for CASSLKQRPAFF.

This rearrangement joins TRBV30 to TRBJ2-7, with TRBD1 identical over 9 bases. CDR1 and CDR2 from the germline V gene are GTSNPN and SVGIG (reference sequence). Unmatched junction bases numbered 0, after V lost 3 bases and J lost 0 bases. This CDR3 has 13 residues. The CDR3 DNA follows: TGTGCCTGGAGGGACAGGGGCTCCTACGAGCAGTACTTC. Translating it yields CAWRDRGSYEQYF.

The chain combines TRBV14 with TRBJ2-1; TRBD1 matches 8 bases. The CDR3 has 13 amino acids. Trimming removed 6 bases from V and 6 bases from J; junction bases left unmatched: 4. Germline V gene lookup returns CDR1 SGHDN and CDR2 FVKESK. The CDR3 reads CASRQGGGNEQFF. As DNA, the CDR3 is TGTGCCAGCAGACAGGGGGGCGGCAATGAGCAGTTCTTC.

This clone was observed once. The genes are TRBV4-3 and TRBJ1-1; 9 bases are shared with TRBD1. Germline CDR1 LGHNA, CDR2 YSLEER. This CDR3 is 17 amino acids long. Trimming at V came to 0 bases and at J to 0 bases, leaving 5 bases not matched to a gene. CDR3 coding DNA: TGCGCCAGCAGCCAAGATCGACAGGGGGAGATGAACACTGAAGCTTTCTTT. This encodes CASSQDRQGEMNTEAFF.

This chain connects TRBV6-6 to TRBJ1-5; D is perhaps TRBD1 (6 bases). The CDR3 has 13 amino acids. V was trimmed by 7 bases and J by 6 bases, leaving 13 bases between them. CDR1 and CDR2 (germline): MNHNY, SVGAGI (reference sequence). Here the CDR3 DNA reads TGTGCCAGCAACAGGGAGTCTAGTCAGCCCCAGCATTTT. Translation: CASNRESSQPQHF.

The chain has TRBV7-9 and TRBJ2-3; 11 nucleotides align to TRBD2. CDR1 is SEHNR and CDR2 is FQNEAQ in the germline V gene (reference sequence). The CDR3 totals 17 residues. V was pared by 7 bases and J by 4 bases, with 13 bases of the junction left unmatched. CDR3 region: CASTHEVAGGPPDTQYF. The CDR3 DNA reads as TGTGCCAGCACCCACGAGGTAGCGGGAGGGCCCCCAGATACGCAGTATTTT.

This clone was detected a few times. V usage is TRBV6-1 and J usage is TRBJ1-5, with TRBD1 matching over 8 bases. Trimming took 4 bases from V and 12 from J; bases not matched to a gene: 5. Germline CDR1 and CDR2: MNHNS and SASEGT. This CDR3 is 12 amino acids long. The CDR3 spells CASSGGTGGQHF. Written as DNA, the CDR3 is TGTGCCAGCAGTGGTGGGACAGGCGGCCAGCATTTT.

DNA of the CDR3: TGTGCCAGCACAGGGCCAGGAATGGCCCAGCATTTT. Its protein is CASTGPGMAQHF. The chain combines TRBV28 with TRBJ1-5; possibly TRBD1 for D (5 bases). Germline CDR1 and CDR2: MDHEN and SYDVKM. V was pared by 7 bases and J by 11 bases, with 15 bases between. The CDR3 contains 12 residues.

Written as DNA, the CDR3 is TGCGCCAGCAGCCAAATGGGCATAACGAACACCGGGGAGCTGTTTTTT. Its translation is CASSQMGITNTGELFF. The chain has TRBV4-3 and TRBJ2-2, with D unclear. The V gene's germline CDR1 is LGHNA and CDR2 YSLEER. The V end was cut by 2 bases, the J end by 0 bases, with 10 bases between. This CDR3 region has 16 residues.

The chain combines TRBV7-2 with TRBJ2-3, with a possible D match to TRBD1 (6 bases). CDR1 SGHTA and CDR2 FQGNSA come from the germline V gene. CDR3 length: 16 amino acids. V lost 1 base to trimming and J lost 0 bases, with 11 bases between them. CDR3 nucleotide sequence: TGTGCCAGCAGCTTAGGGTGGGGGCTTAGCACAGATACGCAGTATTTT. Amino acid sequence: CASSLGWGLSTDTQYF.

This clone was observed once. The CDR3: CASSLPGGLNIQYF. Here the CDR3 DNA reads TGTGCCAGCTCACTACCGGGGGGGCTGAACATTCAGTACTTC. The rearrangement joins TRBV18 to TRBJ2-4; 8 positions match TRBD2. With 4 bases clipped from V and 7 bases from J, the junction kept 6 bases outside the gene matches. The germline V gene has CDR1 KGHSH and CDR2 LQKENI. This CDR3 spans 14 amino acids.

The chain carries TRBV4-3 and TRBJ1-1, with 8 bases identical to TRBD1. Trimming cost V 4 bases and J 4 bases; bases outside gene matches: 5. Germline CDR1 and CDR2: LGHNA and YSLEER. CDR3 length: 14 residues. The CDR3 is CASSPGQAVTEAFF. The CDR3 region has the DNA TGCGCCAGCAGCCCGGGACAGGCTGTCACTGAAGCTTTCTTT.